Following are 28 T cell receptor beta chains from one sample sequenced in a study of shared clonotypes between healthy human individuals. Data came from immunoSEQ multiplex PCR; TCRdb stores just in-frame clones and leaves some out. Of roughly 680,000 clones in the sample, over 55% were seen once. The sample taken for sequencing was memory CD4+ T cells sorted from blood. Subset: CD45RA-negative fraction. All receptors come from a woman younger than 45 in good health.

This chain uses TRBV5-1 with TRBJ2-7, with D uncertain. V was clipped by 1 base and J by 12 bases, with 17 bases between them. Germline CDR1 and CDR2: SGHRS and YFSETQ. The CDR3 totals 13 residues. The CDR3 bases are TGCGCCAGCAGCTTGAATGGTGGCGGCCCCGCGTACTTC. Translation: CASSLNGGGPAYF.

The chain uses TRBV29-1 and TRBJ2-5; D may be TRBD2 (6 bases). Germline V gene sequence: CDR1 SQVTM, CDR2 ANQGSEA. This CDR3 region has 13 residues. V dropped 4 bases and J dropped 4 bases, with 13 bases sitting between them. This CDR3 is CSVGGELAETQYF. The CDR3 DNA reads TGCAGCGTTGGGGGGGAGTTAGCAGAGACCCAGTACTTC.

V gene TRBV28 combines with J gene TRBJ2-6; TRBD1 is a possible D gene (5 bases). The CDR3 covers 17 residues. Per the germline V gene, CDR1 is MDHEN and CDR2 is SYDVKM. The germline V and J ends were trimmed by 4 bases and 0 bases, with 13 bases remaining between them. CDR3 nucleotides: TGTGCCAGCAGTTCCGACAGCCTTTCCTCTGGGGCCAACGTCCTGACTTTC. Its protein is CASSSDSLSSGANVLTF.

The CDR3 reads CASSIESAEPQHF. DNA of the CDR3: TGTGCCAGTAGTATAGAAAGCGCAGAGCCCCAGCATTTT. The chain uses TRBV19 and TRBJ1-5, with D hard to call. The V gene lost 0 bases and the J gene lost 8 bases, with 8 bases spanning the gap. The CDR3 consists of 13 residues. Germline-derived CDR1 and CDR2 are LNHDA and SQIVND (reference sequence).

V and J are TRBV28 and TRBJ1-1; D ambiguous. Germline CDR1 MDHEN, CDR2 SYDVKM. This CDR3 has 18 residues. Trimming stripped 5 bases from V and 1 base from J, with 23 bases between. Written as DNA, the CDR3 is TGTGCCAGCAGTCCCCGCTTATTGCCGGGATGGTCGAACACTGAAGCTTTCTTT. Translated: CASSPRLLPGWSNTEAFF.

Here the CDR3 reads CASTSAGLAGVGANVLTF. CDR3 nucleotide sequence: TGTGCCAGCACCTCAGCAGGACTAGCGGGAGTTGGGGCCAACGTCCTGACTTTC. This sequence joins TRBV11-1 and TRBJ2-6, with 13 bases that match TRBD2. V lost 7 bases and J lost 3; bases outside the gene matches: 9. The CDR3 length is 18 residues. The V gene's germline CDR1 is SGHAT and CDR2 FQDESV (reference sequence).

The chain couples TRBV5-1 to TRBJ2-3; 10 bases line up with TRBD1. V gave up 3 bases and J gave up 5 bases; unmatched junction bases: 6. In germline, CDR1 is SGHRS, CDR2 YFSETQ. The CDR3 extends over 15 amino acids. This CDR3 is CASSSGQGTVDTQYF. The CDR3 DNA reads TGCGCCAGCAGCTCGGGACAGGGGACGGTAGATACGCAGTATTTT.

The V gene is TRBV5-1, the J gene TRBJ2-7; TRBD2 agrees at 14 bases. Germline V gene lookup returns CDR1 SGHRS and CDR2 YFSETQ. Losses at the gene ends were 4 bases for V and 5 bases for J; bases not matched to a gene: 8. There are 16 residues in the CDR3. CDR3 sequence (DNA): TGCGCCAGCAGCCGCGCGACGGGACTAGCGGGAGACGAGCAGTACTTC. Translating gives CASSRATGLAGDEQYF.

The chain carries TRBV10-3 and TRBJ1-2; D unclear. Germline assignment: CDR1 ENHRY and CDR2 SYGVKD. CDR3 size: 13 residues. Trimming took 6 bases from V and 3 from J, leaving 11 bases between them. The CDR3 sequence: CAIRPGDHYGYTF. CDR3 nucleotides: TGTGCCATCAGGCCAGGAGACCACTATGGCTACACCTTC.

This chain joins TRBV5-1 and TRBJ1-3; possible D gene TRBD1, 6 bases. Trimming removed 0 bases at V and 4 bases at J, with 17 bases between. Germline V lookup: CDR1 SGHRS, CDR2 YFSETQ. The CDR3 has 17 amino acids. CDR3 coding DNA: TGCGCCAGCAGCTTGGCTGGGGGCAGCGGAGTCGGAAACACCATATATTTT. It translates to CASSLAGGSGVGNTIYF.

This rearrangement joins TRBV19 to TRBJ1-3; D might be TRBD1 (5 bases). The CDR3 has 13 residues. Germline lookup yields CDR1 LNHDA and CDR2 SQIVND (reference sequence). V was cut by 9 bases and J by 0 bases, with 9 bases left in between. CDR3: CASGTFSGNTIYF. CDR3 nucleotide sequence: TGTGCCAGCGGGACCTTCTCTGGAAACACCATATATTTT.

This clone appeared a few times. J is TRBJ2-1 and V is TRBV27; D is unclear. There are 13 residues in the CDR3. CDR1 MNHEY and CDR2 SMNVEV come from the germline V gene (reference sequence). V lost 7 bases, J lost 5 bases, and 12 bases lay in between. The CDR3 reads CASKARNNNEQFF. In DNA, the CDR3 is TGTGCCAGCAAAGCGAGAAATAACAATGAGCAGTTCTTC.

V usage is TRBV29-1 and J usage is TRBJ2-5; 8 nucleotides line up with TRBD2. Looked up from germline, CDR1 is SQVTM and CDR2 is ANQGSEA. The J segment lost 1 base and the V segment lost 1 base, leaving 2 bases of the junction unmatched. CDR3 length: 14 residues. CDR3 region: CSVEAAGGQETQYF. In DNA, the CDR3 is TGCAGCGTTGAAGCGGCGGGAGGCCAAGAGACCCAGTACTTC.

The V call is TRBV7-2, the J call TRBJ2-7; a possible D gene is TRBD2 (6 bases). Looked up from germline, CDR1 is SGHTA and CDR2 is FQGNSA. The CDR3 has 16 residues. V was trimmed by 5 bases and J by 3 bases, leaving 20 bases between them. In DNA form, the CDR3 reads TGTGCCAGCAGCCCCGACGCCCTTAGCGGATACTACGAGCAGTACTTC. This encodes CASSPDALSGYYEQYF.

The chain is built from TRBV27 and TRBJ2-3, with D possibly being TRBD2 (7 bases). V lost 10 bases and J lost 9, with 26 bases in between. The CDR3 contains 15 residues. Germline CDR1 reads MNHEY; CDR2 reads SMNVEV (reference sequence). DNA of the CDR3: TGTGCCACTTCGACCCCGGGAGGCGGACAGATCACGCAGTATTTT. Amino acids: CATSTPGGGQITQYF.

This chain joins TRBV14 and TRBJ2-5; D remains ambiguous. From germline, CDR1 is SGHDN and CDR2 FVKESK. There are 15 residues in the CDR3. V shed 2 bases and J shed 1 base, with 11 bases lying between them. CDR3 in amino acids: CASSQLGWFQETQYF. The CDR3, as DNA: TGTGCCAGCAGCCAACTCGGGTGGTTCCAAGAGACCCAGTACTTC.

The chain joins TRBV27 to TRBJ2-1; D not certain. The CDR3 contains 15 residues. Looked up from germline, CDR1 is MNHEY and CDR2 is SMNVEV (reference sequence). Trimming stripped 7 bases from V and 0 bases from J, with 13 bases between. The CDR3 here is CASTFTISSYNEQFF. Written as DNA, the CDR3 is TGTGCCAGCACCTTCACGATTAGCTCCTACAATGAGCAGTTCTTC.

The gene calls are TRBV28 and TRBJ2-4; D unclear. The germline V gene has CDR1 MDHEN and CDR2 SYDVKM. The CDR3 sequence is 14 residues long. V lost 3 bases and J 7 bases, leaving 13 bases between the germline ends. CDR3: CASSFQLGSNIQYF. The DNA for the CDR3 is TGTGCCAGCAGTTTTCAGCTGGGGTCTAACATTCAGTACTTC.

The genes are TRBV27 and TRBJ2-1, with TRBD1 matching 9 bases. The CDR3 has 12 amino acids. V shed 10 bases, J shed 15 bases, and the junction held 13 bases outside the gene matches. In germline, CDR1 is MNHEY, CDR2 SMNVEV (reference sequence). The CDR3 loop is CATRTGVGPAFF. The CDR3 DNA reads as TGTGCCACCCGGACAGGGGTGGGACCGGCGTTCTTC.

The chain uses TRBV7-9 and TRBJ2-5; no reliable D call. Germline values: CDR1 SEHNR, CDR2 FQNEAQ (reference sequence). This CDR3 spans 13 amino acids. V lost 3 bases and J lost 4, with 9 bases in between. In nucleotides, the CDR3 is TGTGCCAGCAGCTTCTCCCAGAGAGAGACCCAGTACTTC. Residues: CASSFSQRETQYF. The full variable domain, in which reference TRBV7-9 and TRBJ2-5 provide the parts outside the CDR3, is DTGVSQNPRHKITKRGQNVTFRCDPISEHNRLYWYRQTLGQGPEFLTYFQNEAQLEKSRLLSDRFSAERPKGSFSTLEIQRTEQGDSAMYLCASSFSQRETQYFGPGTRLLVL.

This clone was picked up a small number of times. The chain combines TRBV11-2 with TRBJ2-3; TRBD2 aligns across 8 bases. Germline-derived CDR1 and CDR2 are SGHAT and FQNNGV. This CDR3 has 17 residues. The V and J ends lost 4 bases and 2 bases, in that order; junction bases with no gene match: 11. CDR3 sequence (DNA): TGTGCCAGCAGCTGGCGGGTGCGGCGGGGGGACACAGATACGCAGTATTTT. Amino acid sequence: CASSWRVRRGDTDTQYF.

There are a few counts of this clone. V gene TRBV5-1 combines with J gene TRBJ2-3; D is unclear. CDR3 size: 15 residues. CDR1 is SGHRS and CDR2 is YFSETQ in the germline V gene. The ends were cut back, 0 bases at V and 2 bases at J, with 10 bases in the middle. CDR3 bases: TGCGCCAGCAGCTTGGCAGGTTATTACACAGATACGCAGTATTTT. This translates into CASSLAGYYTDTQYF.

DNA of the CDR3: TGTGCCAGCAGCTTAGTCCAGGGAAGGCACGAGCAGTACTTC. Its protein is CASSLVQGRHEQYF. The V gene is TRBV7-6, the J gene TRBJ2-5; TRBD1 is a possible D gene (5 bases). TRBJ2-7 matches the DNA end more closely, so the J call is doubtful. Germline loops: CDR1 SGHVS, CDR2 FNYEAQ. The CDR3 is 14 amino acids.

The rearrangement links TRBV4-1 to TRBJ1-4, with unresolved D. In germline, CDR1 is MGHRA, CDR2 YSYEKL. Trimming took 2 bases from V and 4 from J, leaving 2 bases between them. CDR3 length equals 12 residues. In DNA form, the CDR3 reads TGCGCCAGCAGCCAAATTAATGAAAAACTGTTTTTT. Its protein product is CASSQINEKLFF.

In its sample, this clone was seen a few times. This probably arose from a read error, given a far larger clone one base away. The chain employs TRBV5-1 and TRBJ1-3; TRBD1 matches at 9 bases. Germline-derived CDR1 and CDR2 are SGHRS and YFSETQ. The CDR3 consists of 15 residues. V dropped 2 bases and J dropped 4; count of bases not matched to a gene: 4. CDR3 sequence: CASSFGDRDGNTIYF. CDR3 nucleotide sequence: TGCGCCAGCAGCTTCGGGGACAGGGACGGAAACACCATATATTTT.

This clone has at least ten counts. The chain is built from TRBV7-9 and TRBJ2-2; possible D gene TRBD1, 6 bases. The CDR3 is made up of 16 amino acids. Germline CDR1 reads SEHNR; CDR2 reads FQNEAQ (reference sequence). Trimming removed 5 bases from V and 4 bases from J, with 17 bases in between. CDR3 protein: CASSPRTASSTGELFF. CDR3 nucleotide sequence: TGTGCCAGCAGCCCACGGACAGCTTCGAGCACCGGGGAGCTGTTTTTT.

This clone was counted a few times. This sequence joins TRBV5-1 and TRBJ2-3; possible D gene TRBD2, 6 bases. The CDR3 loop spans 14 amino acids. Germline V gives CDR1 SGHRS, CDR2 YFSETQ. The germline V and J ends were trimmed by 3 bases and 5 bases, with 13 bases remaining between them. This CDR3 reads CASSWEVEVDTQYF. Written as DNA, the CDR3 is TGCGCCAGCAGCTGGGAGGTAGAGGTAGATACGCAGTATTTT.

This clone turned up a few times. This rearrangement joins TRBV2 to TRBJ1-4; a weak D match, TRBD1 (5 bases). CDR1 SNHLY and CDR2 FYNNEI come from the germline V gene. Trimming pared 3 bases from V and 4 bases from J, leaving 12 bases between. The CDR3 has 15 amino acids. CDR3 coding DNA: TGTGCCAGCAGTGACCGGGGACTGAATAATGAAAAACTGTTTTTT. Translated: CASSDRGLNNEKLFF.